These 28 T cell receptor beta chains came from one sample sequenced in a study of cytomegalovirus exposure and HLA in healthy donors. The PCR had 60 Vbeta and 13 Jbeta primers. This table comes from immunoSEQ multiplex PCR, and its TCRdb copy is limited to in-frame clones, with some not included. Found here are roughly 200,000 clones, less than 90% of them singletons; the top ten hold roughly 1.5%. The sample comprised PBMCs. These TCRs come from a man aged 50 to 59 in good health and CMV-seronegative.

This chain links TRBV7-9 with TRBJ2-7; D possibly corresponds to TRBD1 (5 bases). Germline values: CDR1 SEHNR, CDR2 FQNEAQ (reference sequence). The CDR3 covers 14 residues. Trimming stripped 2 bases from V and 2 bases from J, with 10 bases between. The chain's CDR3 is CASSLQEGAYEQYF. As DNA, the CDR3 is TGTGCCAGCAGCTTACAGGAAGGGGCCTACGAGCAGTACTTC.

This chain joins TRBV6-5 and TRBJ2-1; D is undetermined. CDR1 is MNHEY and CDR2 is SVGAGI in the germline V gene. The CDR3 spans 16 residues. Trimming stripped 0 bases from V and 3 bases from J, with 12 bases between. The CDR3 region is CASSYSILNDYNEQFF. In nucleotides, the CDR3 is TGTGCCAGCAGTTACTCGATCCTAAACGACTACAATGAGCAGTTCTTC.

V is TRBV28 and J is TRBJ2-1; TRBD2 matches 10 bases. CDR1 and CDR2 (germline): MDHEN, SYDVKM. The junction had 14 bases not matched to a gene; V was cut back by 7 bases and J by 5 bases. The CDR3 extends over 17 amino acids. This CDR3 reads CASNRGDLAGAHNEQFF. Here the CDR3 DNA reads TGTGCCAGCAATCGAGGGGATCTAGCGGGAGCTCACAATGAGCAGTTCTTC.

The chain is built from TRBV7-2 and TRBJ1-6, with no clear D. V lost 3 bases and J 7 bases, leaving 10 bases between the germline ends. This CDR3 spans 14 amino acids. The germline CDR1 and CDR2 sequences are SGHTA and FQGNSA. The CDR3 region is CASSFLRSNSPLHF. The CDR3 coding sequence is TGTGCCAGCAGCTTCCTACGGTCAAATTCACCCCTCCACTTT.

The chain links TRBV14 to TRBJ2-1; 10 nucleotides align to TRBD2. There are 15 residues in the CDR3. Germline V lookup: CDR1 SGHDN, CDR2 FVKESK. With 1 base clipped from V and 9 bases from J, the junction kept 6 bases outside the gene matches. CDR3 loop: CASSQASGLAIEQFF. CDR3 DNA sequence: TGTGCCAGCAGCCAAGCCTCGGGACTAGCGATTGAGCAGTTCTTC.

DNA for the CDR3: TGTGCCAGCAGTTTATCAGGGGCTGGGGCTTTCTTT. Residues: CASSLSGAGAFF. The V and J genes are TRBV28 and TRBJ1-1, with D perhaps matching TRBD1 (6 bases). This CDR3 contains 12 residues. V was pared by 1 base and J by 11 bases, with 11 bases between. Per germline, CDR1 MDHEN and CDR2 SYDVKM.

This sequence joins TRBV18 and TRBJ1-3, with D hard to call. The CDR3 spans 18 residues. In germline, CDR1 is KGHSH, CDR2 LQKENI. The germline V and J ends were trimmed by 1 base and 2 bases, with 18 bases remaining between them. CDR3 bases: TGTGCCAGCTCACCACGGTTGGTACGGAGTTCCCCTGGAAACACCATATATTTT. It specifies CASSPRLVRSSPGNTIYF.

This chain uses TRBV2 with TRBJ1-1; D is ambiguous. Germline V CDR1 and CDR2: SNHLY, FYNNEI. The CDR3 spans 11 residues. V lost 6 bases and J 7 bases, leaving 9 bases between the germline ends. The CDR3 protein is CASRQTGEAFF. CDR3 sequence (DNA): TGTGCCAGCAGGCAGACGGGTGAAGCTTTCTTT.

The CDR3 sequence: CATILSGLTGELFF. The CDR3, as DNA: TGTGCCACCATTCTGAGCGGTCTCACCGGGGAGCTGTTTTTT. This chain links TRBV28 with TRBJ2-2, with a weak D call TRBD2 (5 bases). V lost 10 bases, J lost 4 bases, and 16 bases lay in between. The CDR3 is made up of 14 amino acids. The germline V gene has CDR1 MDHEN and CDR2 SYDVKM.

The chain combines TRBV19 with TRBJ2-7; 9 bases are a match to TRBD2. Germline V gives CDR1 LNHDA, CDR2 SQIVND (reference sequence). The V segment lost 5 bases and the J segment 3 bases; nucleotides outside the gene matches: 5. The CDR3 totals 14 residues. For the CDR3, the DNA is TGTGCCAGTAGTCCGTCTAGCGGGGACTACGAGCAGTACTTC. Amino acids: CASSPSSGDYEQYF.

This chain joins TRBV30 and TRBJ1-4; 9 bases match TRBD1. Germline trimming cut 5 bases from V and 6 bases from J; bases unmatched to any gene: 10. This CDR3 has 15 amino acids. Germline V gives CDR1 GTSNPN, CDR2 SVGIG (reference sequence). The CDR3, as DNA: TGTGCCTGGGGGACAGGGACTTCGATCGATGAAAAACTGTTTTTT. Protein: CAWGTGTSIDEKLFF.

This chain connects TRBV7-2 to TRBJ1-1; the match to TRBD1 covers 7 bases. Germline CDR1 reads SGHTA; CDR2 reads FQGNSA. Trimming removed 1 base from V and 3 bases from J; junction bases left unmatched: 8. The CDR3 runs to 16 residues. CDR3 DNA sequence: TGTGCCAGCAGCTTAGGGCAGGGGGGAGGCTACACTGAAGCTTTCTTT. Its translation: CASSLGQGGGYTEAFF.

This chain links TRBV5-8 with TRBJ2-2; a weak D match, TRBD1 (6 bases). The CDR3 has 14 amino acids. The V gene's germline CDR1 is SGHTS and CDR2 YDEGEE. Trimming removed 3 bases from V and 4 bases from J, with 10 bases in between. The CDR3 is CASSWGPFTGELFF. The CDR3 DNA is TGTGCCAGCAGCTGGGGGCCCTTCACCGGGGAGCTGTTTTTT. Full variable domain (missing parts from reference TRBV5-8 and TRBJ2-2): EAGVTQSPTHLIKTRGQQATLRCSPISGHTSVYWYQQALGLGLQFLLWYDEGEERNRGNFPPRFSGRQFPNYSSELNVNALELEDSALYLCASSWGPFTGELFFGEGSRLTVL.

The chain links TRBV7-9 to TRBJ2-1; tentative D call: TRBD2 (5 bases). V lost 4 bases and J 8 bases, leaving 6 bases between the germline ends. Germline V CDR1 and CDR2: SEHNR, FQNEAQ (reference sequence). The CDR3 is 11 amino acids. In DNA form, the CDR3 reads TGTGCCAGCAGCTCGGACTATGAGCAGTTCTTC. Translated: CASSSDYEQFF.

The chain links TRBV30 to TRBJ1-5, with D perhaps matching TRBD1 (5 bases). CDR3 length: 13 amino acids. Germline V lookup: CDR1 GTSNPN, CDR2 SVGIG (reference sequence). The CDR3 DNA follows: TGTGCTTCAAGTAGGGGAAGCAATCAGCCCCAGCATTTT. Protein sequence: CASSRGSNQPQHF.

This clone was found once. The V gene is TRBV4-1, the J gene TRBJ1-2; D uncertain. V lost 0 bases to trimming and J lost 3 bases, with 11 bases between them. The CDR3 is made up of 15 amino acids. Germline V gene lookup returns CDR1 MGHRA and CDR2 YSYEKL. The CDR3 DNA sequence: TGCGCCAGCAGCCAAGAGGAGAGGAACCACTATGGCTACACCTTC. Translating it yields CASSQEERNHYGYTF.

This chain uses TRBV7-2 with TRBJ2-1; D may be TRBD2 (5 bases). This CDR3 has 15 amino acids. Trimming removed 2 bases at V and 2 bases at J, with 10 bases between. Germline CDR1 SGHTA, CDR2 FQGNSA. CDR3 in DNA: TGTGCCAGCAGCTTACGGGATACAGCCTACAATGAGCAGTTCTTC. Its translation is CASSLRDTAYNEQFF.

The chain uses TRBV4-2 and TRBJ2-7, with D hard to call. The CDR3 totals 15 residues. Trimming pared 0 bases from V and 2 bases from J, leaving 11 bases between. CDR1 and CDR2 from the germline V gene are LGHNA and YNFKEQ. The CDR3 loop is CASSQDLQRPYEQYF. The CDR3 DNA reads TGTGCCAGCAGCCAAGACTTACAACGTCCCTACGAGCAGTACTTC.

This sequence joins TRBV4-1 and TRBJ1-2, with a tentative D call TRBD1 (6 bases). CDR1 and CDR2 from the germline V gene are MGHRA and YSYEKL. Trimming took off 4 bases at V and 6 bases at J, with 18 bases between the two ends. This CDR3 contains 15 residues. Here the CDR3 reads CASSRTGSFRNGYTF. The CDR3 DNA reads as TGCGCCAGCAGCCGAACAGGGTCTTTTCGAAATGGCTACACCTTC.

The chain uses TRBV19 and TRBJ1-2; the match to TRBD1 covers 7 bases. This CDR3 comprises 13 residues. Trimming took 5 bases from V and 8 from J; bases not matched to a gene: 8. Per the germline V gene, CDR1 is LNHDA and CDR2 is SQIVND (reference sequence). CDR3 coding DNA: TGTGCCAGTAGTGCCGACAGGGCGAGCGGCTACACCTTC. This translates into CASSADRASGYTF. The full variable domain, with the rest looked up from reference TRBV19 and TRBJ1-2, is DGGITQSPKYLFRKEGQNVTLSCEQNLNHDAMYWYRQDPGQGLRLIYYSQIVNDFQKGDIAEGYSVSREKKESFPLTVTSAQKNPTAFYLCASSADRASGYTFGSGTRLTVV.

The chain carries TRBV9 and TRBJ1-2; D gene uncertain. V lost 3 bases and J 8 bases, leaving 8 bases between the germline ends. The CDR3 loop spans 11 amino acids. The germline V gene has CDR1 SGDLS and CDR2 YYNGEE. Written as DNA, the CDR3 is TGTGCCAGCAGCGGACACGGAGGCTACACCTTC. Its protein product is CASSGHGGYTF.

This clone was counted only a few times. The chain employs TRBV7-3 and TRBJ2-1, with TRBD1 as a possible D gene (6 bases). Trimming pared 5 bases from V and 5 bases from J, leaving 13 bases between. The CDR3 has 14 amino acids. CDR1 SGHTA and CDR2 FQGTGA come from the germline V gene. This chain's CDR3 is CASSEGGQNNEQFF. The CDR3 coding sequence is TGTGCCAGCAGCGAAGGCGGACAGAACAATGAGCAGTTCTTC.

The CDR3 DNA sequence: TGTGCCAGCAGCAAATCCGGGGTGGGCTACACCTTC. It encodes CASSKSGVGYTF. The J gene is TRBJ1-2, the V gene TRBV21-1. TRBV21-1 is a pseudogene. The CDR3 spans 12 residues.

The chain is built from TRBV9 and TRBJ2-7, with 11 bases aligning to TRBD1. Per germline, CDR1 SGDLS and CDR2 YYNGEE. The CDR3 contains 14 residues. The trim removed 5 bases at V and 4 bases at J, leaving 5 bases unmatched. The CDR3 DNA sequence: TGTGCCAGCAGTGTAAGGGACAGGGGGTACGAGCAGTACTTC. It is translated as CASSVRDRGYEQYF.

The chain links TRBV5-6 to TRBJ2-5; TRBD1 is a possible D gene (6 bases). The CDR3 is 16 residues long. The ends were cut back, 4 bases at V and 11 bases at J, with 27 bases in the middle. Germline lookup yields CDR1 SGHDT and CDR2 YYEEEE. CDR3 amino acids: CASSHRHRVIHPQQYF. CDR3 nucleotides: TGTGCCAGCAGCCATAGACACAGGGTCATCCACCCCCAGCAGTACTTC.

The rearrangement joins TRBV18 to TRBJ2-7; D possibly corresponds to TRBD2 (5 bases). The V gene's germline CDR1 is KGHSH and CDR2 LQKENI. With 3 bases removed from V and 2 bases from J, the gap between germline ends came to 11 bases. The CDR3 runs to 14 residues. The CDR3 spells CASSPPGIAYEQYF. The CDR3 DNA reads TGTGCCAGCTCACCGCCGGGAATCGCCTACGAGCAGTACTTC.

This chain connects TRBV19 to TRBJ1-5, with 10 bases matching TRBD1. Germline V CDR1 and CDR2: LNHDA, SQIVND (reference sequence). V shed 7 bases and J 8 bases; nucleotides not matched to a gene: 11. The CDR3 is 15 residues long. The CDR3 region is CASTLDRGVGEPQHF. The CDR3 DNA reads TGTGCCAGTACCTTGGACAGGGGGGTAGGGGAGCCCCAGCATTTT.

This clone came up once. This sequence joins TRBV6-5 and TRBJ1-6; weak D call: TRBD1 (6 bases). Germline V gene lookup returns CDR1 MNHEY and CDR2 SVGAGI. This CDR3 spans 16 amino acids. The ends were cut back, 0 bases at V and 2 bases at J, with 8 bases in the middle. CDR3 nucleotide sequence: TGTGCCAGCAGTTACTCAGGGGACACCTATAATTCACCCCTCCACTTT. Amino acids: CASSYSGDTYNSPLHF.